These 9 T cell receptor beta chains were sequenced from one sample in a study of cytotoxic CD8 clonotypes in ibrutinib-treated CLL. Clones were sequenced by immunoSEQ multiplex PCR, and TCRdb holds only the in-frame ones, with some missing. In the table there are some 13,000 clones, roughly 50% of which are singletons. Specimen: PBMCs, collected at a roughly 22-month disease-progression time point, from a patient treated with ibrutinib. These receptor sequences come from a human donor with chronic lymphocytic leukemia.

This clone was observed a few times. This chain connects TRBV25-1 to TRBJ1-2; D uncertain. The CDR3 loop spans 13 amino acids. Between the trimmed V and J ends, which lost 6 bases and 2 bases, there was a span of 10 bases. Germline CDR1 reads MGHDK; CDR2 reads SYGVNS. In DNA form, the CDR3 reads TGTGCCAGCAGGGCGGGGATAAACTATGGCTACACCTTC. The encoded protein is CASRAGINYGYTF.

The rearrangement joins TRBV10-3 to TRBJ1-2, with no clear D. Germline-derived CDR1 and CDR2 are ENHRY and SYGVKD. The CDR3 is 13 residues long. V was trimmed by 8 bases and J by 2 bases, leaving 12 bases between them. In nucleotides, the CDR3 is TGTGCCATCGATGCTTTACCGAACTATGGCTACACCTTC. Protein: CAIDALPNYGYTF.

The chain combines TRBV5-1 with TRBJ2-7, with TRBD1 identical over 10 bases. This CDR3 has 14 residues. Germline V gives CDR1 SGHRS, CDR2 YFSETQ. V gave up 5 bases and J gave up 0 bases; unmatched junction bases: 2. The CDR3 DNA reads as TGCGCCAGCAGATGGACAGGGGGCTCCTACGAGCAGTACTTC. Protein: CASRWTGGSYEQYF.

CDR3 DNA sequence: TGTGCCAGCAACCACCGGACAGGGTTTTATTCCGGGGAGCTGTTTTTT. It encodes CASNHRTGFYSGELFF. V usage is TRBV7-6 and J usage is TRBJ2-2, with TRBD1 matching over 8 bases. Trimming cost V 7 bases and J 6 bases; bases outside gene matches: 13. The CDR3 loop spans 16 amino acids. Germline V gene sequence: CDR1 SGHVS, CDR2 FNYEAQ.

The rearrangement joins TRBV6-1 to TRBJ1-5; tentative D call: TRBD1 (5 bases). The CDR3 loop spans 15 amino acids. Germline CDR1 MNHNS, CDR2 SASEGT. Trimming removed 9 bases at V and 5 bases at J, with 20 bases between. The CDR3 sequence: CASRTLSRAHQPQHF. The CDR3 bases are TGTGCCAGTAGAACCCTCTCCAGGGCTCATCAGCCCCAGCATTTT.

The table lists this clone with a count of one. The chain employs TRBV5-6 and TRBJ1-6, with a tentative D call TRBD1 (6 bases). V was clipped by 4 bases and J by 9 bases, with 17 bases between them. Germline assignment: CDR1 SGHDT and CDR2 YYEEEE. This CDR3 is 15 amino acids long. CDR3 protein: CASSPMTGLSSPLHF. The CDR3 DNA is TGTGCCAGCAGCCCGATGACAGGACTCTCTTCACCCCTCCACTTT.

The chain combines TRBV5-6 with TRBJ2-3, with a possible D match to TRBD1 (5 bases). Germline CDR1 reads SGHDT; CDR2 reads YYEEEE. V was pared by 2 bases and J by 6 bases, with 13 bases between. The length of the CDR3 is 14 residues. The CDR3: CASSLAGPRDTQYF. The CDR3 DNA sequence: TGTGCCAGCAGCTTAGCAGGGCCTCGGGATACGCAGTATTTT.

The chain employs TRBV7-9 and TRBJ2-1, with 7 bases aligning to TRBD1. The germline V gene has CDR1 SEHNR and CDR2 FQNEAQ (reference sequence). The CDR3 covers 16 residues. The J segment lost 4 bases and the V segment lost 2 bases, leaving 8 bases of the junction unmatched. The CDR3 loop is CASSLRQGVIYNEQFF. The CDR3 nucleotides are TGTGCCAGCAGCTTACGTCAGGGGGTAATTTACAATGAGCAGTTCTTC.

The V gene is TRBV29-1, the J gene TRBJ1-2; no reliable D call. The CDR3 covers 12 residues. CDR1 and CDR2 (germline): SQVTM, ANQGSEA. V lost 3 bases to trimming and J lost 4 bases, with 9 bases between them. CDR3 nucleotide sequence: TGCAGCGTTGAGCAGGAGGGCTATGGCTACACCTTC. Amino acids: CSVEQEGYGYTF.